This T cell receptor (beta chain) was documented in a study of technical replicates of blood from a handful of donors. This table comes from immunoSEQ multiplex PCR, and its TCRdb copy is limited to in-frame clones, with some not included. The sample consists of approximately 75,000 clones, 95% to 97% of them appearing once. J lost 1 base, V lost 9 bases, and 12 bases had no gene match. This CDR3 has 15 amino acids. CDR1 is LNHNV, CDR2 YYDKDF, per germline (reference sequence). V and J are TRBV15 and TRBJ2-7; 7 bases map to TRBD1. The TCR sequence derives from a human donor in good health. Sequenced material: T cells isolated from PBMCs. In nucleotides, the CDR3 is TGTGCCACTCAAAACCCGGGACAGCAATCCTACGAGCAGTACTTC. It is translated as CATQNPGQQSYEQYF.